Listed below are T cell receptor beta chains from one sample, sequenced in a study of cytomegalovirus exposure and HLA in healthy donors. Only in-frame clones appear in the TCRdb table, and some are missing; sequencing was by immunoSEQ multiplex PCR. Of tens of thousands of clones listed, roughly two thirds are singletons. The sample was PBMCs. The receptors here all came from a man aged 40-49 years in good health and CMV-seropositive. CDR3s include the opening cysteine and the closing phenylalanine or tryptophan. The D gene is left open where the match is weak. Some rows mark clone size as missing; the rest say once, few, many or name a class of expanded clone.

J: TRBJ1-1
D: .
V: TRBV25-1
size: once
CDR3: CASSGQGGTEAFF
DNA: TGTGCCAGCAGTGGGCAGGGTGGTACTGAAGCTTTCTTT

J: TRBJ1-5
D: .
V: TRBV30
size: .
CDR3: CAWNRGGAGQPQHF
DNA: TGTGCCTGGAATCGGGGGGGGGCAGGTCAGCCCCAGCATTTT

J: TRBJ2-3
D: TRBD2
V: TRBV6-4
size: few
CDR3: CASSDSMERGCTDTQYF
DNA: TGTGCCAGCAGTGACTCGATGGAGCGGGGTTGCACAGATACGCAGTATTTT

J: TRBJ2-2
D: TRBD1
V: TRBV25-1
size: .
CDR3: CASSEWAGGVSNTGELFF
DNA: TGTGCCAGCAGTGAATGGGCAGGGGGAGTATCGAACACCGGGGAGCTGTTTTTT

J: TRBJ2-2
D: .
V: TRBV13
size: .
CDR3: CASSLVPPGGELFF
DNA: TGTGCCAGCAGCTTAGTCCCGCCCGGCGGGGAGCTGTTTTTT

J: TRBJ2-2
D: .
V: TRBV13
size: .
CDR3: CASSLVSSPNGELFF
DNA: TGTGCCAGCAGCTTAGTGTCATCCCCAAACGGGGAGCTGTTTTTT

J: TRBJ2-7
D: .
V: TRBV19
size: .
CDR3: CASSRGTEQYF
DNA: TGTGCCAGTAGTAGGGGGACTGAGCAGTACTTC

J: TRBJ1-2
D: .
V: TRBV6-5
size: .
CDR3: CASSYSPTANYGYTF
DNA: TGTGCCAGCAGTTACTCACCTACCGCTAACTATGGCTACACCTTC

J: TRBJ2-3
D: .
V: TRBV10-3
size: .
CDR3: CAISESTGEADTQYF
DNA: TGTGCCATCAGTGAGTCAACGGGAGAGGCAGATACGCAGTATTTT

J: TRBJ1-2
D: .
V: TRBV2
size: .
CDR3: CASSREGNYGYTF
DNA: TGTGCCAGCAGTCGGGAAGGGAACTATGGCTACACCTTC

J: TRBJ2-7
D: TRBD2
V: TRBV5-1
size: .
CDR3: CASSLAGAGLAGTYEQYF
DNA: TGCGCCAGCAGCTTGGCAGGGGCCGGACTAGCGGGAACCTACGAGCAGTACTTC

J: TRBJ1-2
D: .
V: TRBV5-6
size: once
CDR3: CASNPRGVYGYTF
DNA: TGTGCCAGCAACCCGCGGGGGGTATATGGCTACACCTTC

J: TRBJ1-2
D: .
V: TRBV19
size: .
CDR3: CASRDSMGGYTF
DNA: TGTGCCAGTAGGGACTCCATGGGCGGCTACACCTTC

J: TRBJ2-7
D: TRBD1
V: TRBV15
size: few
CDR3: CATSRDSGTGGYEQYF
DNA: TGTGCCACCAGCAGAGACTCCGGGACAGGGGGCTACGAGCAGTACTTC

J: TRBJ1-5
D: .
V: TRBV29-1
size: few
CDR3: CSVTFGDPNQPQHF
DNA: TGCAGCGTTACCTTCGGGGATCCCAATCAGCCCCAGCATTTT

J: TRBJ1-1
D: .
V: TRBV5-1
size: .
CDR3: CASRTGSGPNTEAFF
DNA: TGCGCCAGCAGGACCGGAAGCGGTCCCAACACTGAAGCTTTCTTT

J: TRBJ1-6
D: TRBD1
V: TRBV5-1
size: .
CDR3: CASSEGTGDNSPLHF
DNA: TGCGCCAGCAGCGAGGGGACAGGGGATAATTCACCCCTCCACTTT

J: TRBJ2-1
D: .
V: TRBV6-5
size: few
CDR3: CASTQGGEQFF
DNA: TGTGCCAGCACCCAAGGGGGTGAGCAGTTCTTC

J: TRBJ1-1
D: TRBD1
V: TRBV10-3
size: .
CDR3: CAIRGGGQGATRTEAFF
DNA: TGTGCCATCAGAGGGGGGGGACAGGGGGCAACGAGGACTGAAGCTTTCTTT

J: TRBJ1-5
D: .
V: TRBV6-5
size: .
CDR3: CASSLGTNSNQPQHF
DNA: TGTGCCAGCAGCCTTGGGACAAATAGCAATCAGCCCCAGCATTTT

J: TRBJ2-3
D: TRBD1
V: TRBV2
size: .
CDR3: CASSERAGRGRQYF
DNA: TGTGCCAGCAGTGAAAGGGCCGGCAGGGGGCGCCAGTATTTT

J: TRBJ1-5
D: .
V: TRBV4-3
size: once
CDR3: CASSQDRGQPQHF
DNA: TGCGCCAGCAGCCAAGACCGGGGTCAGCCCCAGCATTTT

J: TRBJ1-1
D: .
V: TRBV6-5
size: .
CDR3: CASSYGGGTEAFF
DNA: TGTGCCAGCAGTTATGGGGGCGGCACTGAAGCTTTCTTT

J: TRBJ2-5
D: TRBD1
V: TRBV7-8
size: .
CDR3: CASSADRGAETQYF
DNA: TGTGCCAGCAGCGCGGACAGGGGAGCAGAGACCCAGTACTTC

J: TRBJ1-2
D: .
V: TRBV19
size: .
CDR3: CASRIVEGYGYTF
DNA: TGTGCCAGTAGAATTGTTGAGGGCTATGGCTACACCTTC

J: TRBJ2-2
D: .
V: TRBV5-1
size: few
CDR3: CASSLGLVAGELFF
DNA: TGCGCCAGCAGCTTGGGACTAGTTGCCGGGGAGCTGTTTTTT

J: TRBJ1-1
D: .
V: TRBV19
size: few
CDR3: CASSIRRYTEAFF
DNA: TGTGCCAGTAGTATAAGGAGGTACACTGAAGCTTTCTTT

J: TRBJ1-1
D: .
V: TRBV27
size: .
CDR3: CASSQAIQAGRGTEAFF
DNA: TGTGCCAGCAGCCAGGCGATTCAGGCGGGAAGGGGTACTGAAGCTTTCTTT

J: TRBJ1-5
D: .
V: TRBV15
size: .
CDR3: CATSTGGTQPQHF
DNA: TGTGCCACCAGCACGGGGGGTACTCAGCCCCAGCATTTT

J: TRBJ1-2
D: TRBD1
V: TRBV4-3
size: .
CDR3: CASSQDFGTGYGYTF
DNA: TGCGCCAGCAGCCAAGATTTCGGGACAGGATATGGCTACACCTTC

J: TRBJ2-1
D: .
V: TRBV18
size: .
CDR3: CASSPPATRTEQFF
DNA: TGTGCCAGCTCACCACCGGCAACTAGGACTGAGCAGTTCTTC

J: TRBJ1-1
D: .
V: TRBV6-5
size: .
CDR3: CASSDRREAFF
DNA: TGTGCCAGCAGCGACAGACGAGAAGCTTTCTTT

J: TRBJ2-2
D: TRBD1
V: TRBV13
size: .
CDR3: CASSLEGQGARVAGELFF
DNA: TGTGCCAGCAGCTTAGAAGGACAGGGGGCGCGGGTCGCCGGGGAGCTGTTTTTT

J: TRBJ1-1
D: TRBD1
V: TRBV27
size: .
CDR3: CASSFRDRDTEAFF
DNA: TGTGCCAGCAGTTTTCGGGACAGGGACACTGAAGCTTTCTTT

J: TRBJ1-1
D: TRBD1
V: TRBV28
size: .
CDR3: CASRPSGQKNTEAFF
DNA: TGTGCCAGCAGGCCGTCGGGACAGAAGAACACTGAAGCTTTCTTT

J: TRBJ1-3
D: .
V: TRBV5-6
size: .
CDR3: CASSLGGARSGNTIYF
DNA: TGTGCCAGCAGCCTAGGGGGGGCCCGCTCTGGAAACACCATATATTTT

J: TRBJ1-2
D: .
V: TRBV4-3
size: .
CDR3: CASSQGLRIYAGYTF
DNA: TGCGCCAGCAGCCAAGGGTTGCGGATCTATGCGGGCTACACCTTC

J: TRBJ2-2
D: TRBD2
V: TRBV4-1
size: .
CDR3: CASSQWGGMSTGELFF
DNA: TGCGCCAGCAGCCAATGGGGGGGAATGAGCACCGGGGAGCTGTTTTTT

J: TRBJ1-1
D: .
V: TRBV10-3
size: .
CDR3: CAITPTGFEAFF
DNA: TGTGCCATCACCCCGACCGGGTTTGAAGCTTTCTTT

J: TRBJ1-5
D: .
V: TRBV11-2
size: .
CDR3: CASSVGHMQGPQHF
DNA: TGTGCCAGCAGCGTCGGACATATGCAGGGGCCCCAGCATTTT

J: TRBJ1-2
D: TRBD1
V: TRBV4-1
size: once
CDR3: CASSQPRTGHYGYTF
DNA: TGCGCCAGCAGCCAGCCCAGGACAGGGCACTATGGCTACACCTTC

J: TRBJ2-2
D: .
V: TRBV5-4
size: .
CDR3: CASSLAGVGTGELFF
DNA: TGTGCCAGCAGCTTGGCGGGGGTGGGGACCGGGGAGCTGTTTTTT

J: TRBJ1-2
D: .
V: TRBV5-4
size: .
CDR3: CASSLEAPGSYGYTF
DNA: TGTGCCAGCAGCTTGGAGGCTCCGGGAAGCTATGGCTACACCTTC

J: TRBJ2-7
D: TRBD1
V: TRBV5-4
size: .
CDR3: CASSFDRAYEQYF
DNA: TGTGCCAGCAGCTTCGACAGGGCCTACGAGCAGTACTTC

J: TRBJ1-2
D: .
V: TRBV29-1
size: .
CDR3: CSAIQSSGGYTF
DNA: TGCAGCGCCATACAATCCTCGGGGGGCTACACCTTC

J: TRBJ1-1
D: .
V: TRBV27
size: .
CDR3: CASSSWGETEAFF
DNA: TGTGCCAGCAGCTCGTGGGGGGAGACTGAAGCTTTCTTT

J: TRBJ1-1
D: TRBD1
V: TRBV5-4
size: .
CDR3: CASSMGQTNTEAFF
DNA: TGTGCCAGCAGTATGGGACAGACGAACACTGAAGCTTTCTTT

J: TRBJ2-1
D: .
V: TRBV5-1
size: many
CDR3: CASSFMTGLNEQFF
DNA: TGCGCCAGCAGCTTCATGACTGGCTTGAATGAGCAGTTCTTC

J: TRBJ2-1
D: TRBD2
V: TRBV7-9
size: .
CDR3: CASSSLAGGYHGDEQFF
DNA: TGTGCCAGCAGCTCCCTAGCGGGGGGGTACCATGGGGATGAGCAGTTCTTC